This T cell receptor (beta chain) was profiled in a study of T cell repertoires in cytomegalovirus infection. On the study more broadly: CMV infection and matching HLA type were both indicated by public TCR beta signatures.

Germline CDR1 SGHVS, CDR2 FNYEAQ. Trimming took 2 bases from V and 6 from J, leaving 14 bases between them. CDR3 length: 15 residues. TCRdb re-analysed the reads in MiXCR, keeping a single row per CDR3 protein. The sample lists some 600,000 distinct CDR3 sequences, approximately 24% seen once, with roughly 8% in the top ten. This clonotype was detected many times. This clonotype was obtained from a human donor in good health (CMV status not recorded). Some clones in this sample may be carry-over from other donors' samples. This chain links TRBV7-6 with TRBJ2-1, with D possibly being TRBD1 (6 bases). The sample consisted of CD8+ T cells from PBMCs. This CDR3 is CASSLLDSGGNEQFF. The CDR3 coding sequence is TGTGCCAGCAGCTTATTGGACAGTGGAGGCAATGAGCAGTTCTTC.